The next 8 T cell receptor beta chains were all read from a single sample in a study of blood T cell repertoires in COVID-19. TCRdb keeps only in-frame clones here, not all; method: immunoSEQ multiplex PCR. This sample has roughly 110,000 clones, with about 85% found just once. Source material: peripheral blood. These receptors all stem from a man aged 40-55 years with acute or convalescent COVID-19.

The rearrangement links TRBV28 to TRBJ2-7, with D possibly being TRBD1 (6 bases). CDR3 length equals 17 residues. Germline V gives CDR1 MDHEN, CDR2 SYDVKM. Trimming removed 6 bases at V and 1 base at J, with 22 bases between. The CDR3 sequence is CASRRGLGSHHSYEQYF. The CDR3 DNA reads TGTGCCAGCAGGAGGGGGTTGGGGAGTCATCATTCCTACGAGCAGTACTTC.

This clone was seen only once. This rearrangement joins TRBV3-1 (or the pseudogene TRBV3-2) to TRBJ1-2; tentatively, D is TRBD1 (5 bases). Germline-derived CDR1 and CDR2 are LGHDT and YNNKEL (reference sequence). The CDR3 runs 14 residues. Between the trimmed V and J ends, which lost 2 bases and 4 bases, there was a span of 11 bases. The CDR3 nucleotides read TGTGCCAGCAGCCAATGGGAGGGGACCTATGGCTACACCTTC. Its translation: CASSQWEGTYGYTF.

The chain couples TRBV7-9 to TRBJ1-1, with TRBD1 matching 7 bases. There are 13 residues in the CDR3. The junction had 9 bases not matched to a gene; V was cut back by 7 bases and J by 7 bases. Germline values: CDR1 SEHNR, CDR2 FQNEAQ (reference sequence). The CDR3 DNA reads as TGTGCCAGCATCGGACAGGACCCCTTTGAAGCTTTCTTT. Translated: CASIGQDPFEAFF.

The chain carries TRBV2 and TRBJ2-4, with 7 bases matching TRBD2. With 7 bases clipped from V and 1 base from J, the junction kept 10 bases outside the gene matches. CDR1 is SNHLY, CDR2 FYNNEI, per germline. The CDR3 extends over 16 amino acids. The CDR3 DNA follows: TGTGCCAGCATTCCCCCTTGGGGGGGGGCCAAAAACATTCAGTACTTC. Amino acids: CASIPPWGGAKNIQYF.

CDR3 DNA: TGTGCCAGCAGCTTATTTGGGCAGAGTAATGAAAAACTGTTTTTT. Translation gives CASSLFGQSNEKLFF. The chain recombines TRBV7-2 with TRBJ1-4, with D hard to call. With 2 bases removed from V and 4 bases from J, the gap between germline ends came to 11 bases. Germline V CDR1 and CDR2: SGHTA, FQGNSA. The CDR3 consists of 15 residues.

The chain carries TRBV11-2 and TRBJ2-7; 7 bases are a match to TRBD2. The J segment lost 0 bases and the V segment lost 1 base, leaving 6 bases of the junction unmatched. From germline, CDR1 is SGHAT and CDR2 FQNNGV. The CDR3 sequence is 16 residues long. CDR3 protein: CASSLGTGTNSYEQYF. CDR3 nucleotide sequence: TGTGCCAGCAGCTTAGGTACCGGGACTAACTCCTACGAGCAGTACTTC.

This chain connects TRBV24-1 to TRBJ2-3, with 9 bases aligning to TRBD1. The CDR3 length is 14 residues. The trim removed 4 bases at V and 7 bases at J, leaving 5 bases unmatched. The germline CDR1 and CDR2 sequences are KGHDR and SFDVKD. The CDR3 DNA follows: TGTGCCACCAGTGACCCACAGGGGGCGAATACGCAGTATTTT. The encoded protein is CATSDPQGANTQYF.

This chain joins TRBV19 and TRBJ1-6; D ambiguous. Germline CDR1 reads LNHDA; CDR2 reads SQIVND (reference sequence). Trimming left V 3 bases short and J 4 bases short, with 7 bases between. CDR3 size: 14 residues. CDR3 in DNA: TGTGCCAGTAGTATCCAGGTTTATAATTCACCCCTCCACTTT. It specifies CASSIQVYNSPLHF.